Following are 30 T cell receptor beta chains from one sample sequenced in a study of beta chain features in type 1 diabetes. Isolated RNA was reverse transcribed in full, so expressed TCRB transcripts were sequenced. Clones were read by immunoSEQ multiplex PCR, and TCRdb kept only the in-frame ones, dropping some. Of fewer than 250,000 clones in the sample, about 14% were seen once. Sequenced input: naive CD4+ T cells from blood. These receptors came from a woman in her 40s in good health.

This chain uses TRBV25-1 with TRBJ1-5; the match to TRBD1 covers 12 bases. Germline CDR1 is MGHDK and CDR2 is SYGVNS. J gave up 7 bases and V 6 bases, and 4 bases lay outside the gene matches. The CDR3 totals 14 residues. The CDR3 bases are TGTGCCAGCAGGGGACAGGGGGCTATGCAGCCCCAGCATTTT. Translating gives CASRGQGAMQPQHF. Full variable domain (remainder filled in from reference TRBV25-1 and TRBJ1-5): EADIYQTPRYLVIGTGKKITLECSQTMGHDKMYWYQQDPGMELHLIHYSYGVNSTEKGDLSSESTVSRIRTEHFPLTLESARPSHTSQYLCASRGQGAMQPQHFGDGTRLSIL.

V is TRBV4-3 and J is TRBJ2-2; D possibly corresponds to TRBD2 (6 bases). V shed 0 bases and J shed 5 bases, with 16 bases lying between them. Germline lookup yields CDR1 LGHNA and CDR2 YSLEER. The length of the CDR3 is 17 residues. In nucleotides, the CDR3 is TGCGCCAGCAGCCAAGAGGGCCGGGGACTGGGAACCGGGGAGCTGTTTTTT. The encoded protein is CASSQEGRGLGTGELFF.

This chain uses TRBV4-1 with TRBJ1-1; perhaps TRBD1 as D (5 bases). Between the trimmed V and J ends, which lost 6 bases and 4 bases, there was a span of 15 bases. The CDR3 is 14 residues long. The germline CDR1 and CDR2 sequences are MGHRA and YSYEKL. CDR3 region: CASRPLGPGTEAFF. Written as DNA, the CDR3 is TGCGCCAGCAGGCCCCTGGGGCCTGGCACTGAAGCTTTCTTT.

This clone has at least ten counts. This rearrangement joins TRBV7-6 to TRBJ2-3; TRBD2 aligns across 12 bases. The length of the CDR3 is 16 residues. The ends lost 4 bases at V and 3 bases at J; junction bases unmatched: 5. Per the germline V gene, CDR1 is SGHVS and CDR2 is FNYEAQ. The DNA for the CDR3 is TGTGCCAGCAGCTCGCAACTAGCGGGGGGTACAGATACGCAGTATTTT. Its protein is CASSSQLAGGTDTQYF.

In this sample, this clone turned up a few times. This chain uses TRBV7-2 with TRBJ1-5, with unresolved D. Trimming pared 1 base from V and 6 bases from J, leaving 4 bases between. The CDR3 runs 12 residues. CDR1 SGHTA and CDR2 FQGNSA come from the germline V gene. This chain's CDR3 is CASSLDLQPQHF. The CDR3, as DNA: TGTGCCAGCAGCTTAGATCTTCAGCCCCAGCATTTT.

The chain is built from TRBV15 and TRBJ1-1, with 7 bases lining up with TRBD1. The germline V gene encodes CDR1 LNHNV and CDR2 YYDKDF (reference sequence). This CDR3 region has 14 residues. The V segment lost 6 bases and the J segment 0 bases; nucleotides outside the gene matches: 4. The CDR3 DNA is TGTGCCACCAGGTCGGGACAGTTGAACACTGAAGCTTTCTTT. It encodes CATRSGQLNTEAFF.

This clone was seen more than once but under ten times. The chain combines TRBV5-6 with TRBJ2-1; 8 bases match TRBD2. Germline lookup yields CDR1 SGHDT and CDR2 YYEEEE. The CDR3 covers 14 residues. V shed 6 bases and J 10 bases; nucleotides not matched to a gene: 12. In DNA, the CDR3 is TGTGCCAGCACCCTGCGGGGGGCCTGGCGGGAGCAGTTCTTC. Its protein is CASTLRGAWREQFF.

The V gene is TRBV2, the J gene TRBJ1-1, with TRBD1 as a possible D gene (5 bases). V lost 1 base, J lost 10 bases, and 10 bases lay in between. Germline V CDR1 and CDR2: SNHLY, FYNNEI. This CDR3 contains 12 residues. The CDR3 DNA reads as TGTGCCAGCAGTGAAGGGGGAAGGGGAGCTTTCTTT. Its protein is CASSEGGRGAFF.

The sample holds a few counts of this clone. The J gene is TRBJ2-7, the V gene TRBV7-2; TRBD2 agrees at 10 bases. From germline, CDR1 is SGHTA and CDR2 FQGNSA. V lost 1 base to trimming and J lost 3 bases; unmatched junction nucleotides: 3. The CDR3 is 15 residues long. In DNA form, the CDR3 reads TGTGCCAGCAGCTTAGTGTCTAGCGGGAGCTACGAGCAGTACTTC. Amino acid sequence: CASSLVSSGSYEQYF.

The chain couples TRBV25-1 to TRBJ1-4, with 7 bases aligning to TRBD1. The germline V gene has CDR1 MGHDK and CDR2 SYGVNS. The CDR3 runs to 16 residues. The trim removed 2 bases at V and 4 bases at J, leaving 7 bases unmatched. The CDR3 region has the DNA TGTGCCAGCAGTGAACCCCGCCAGGGGGTTAATGAAAAACTGTTTTTT. This translates into CASSEPRQGVNEKLFF.

This clone came up a few times. CDR3 DNA: TGTGCCAGCAGCTCCCCTTTCGGGGGAACCACAGATACGCAGTATTTT. Translated, it gives CASSSPFGGTTDTQYF. The rearrangement joins TRBV5-4 to TRBJ2-3, with a weak D call TRBD2 (6 bases). Trimming took off 3 bases at V and 2 bases at J, with 16 bases between the two ends. The length of the CDR3 is 16 residues. Germline-derived CDR1 and CDR2 are SGHNT and YYREEE (reference sequence). Full variable domain (outside the CDR3, taken from reference TRBV5-4 and TRBJ2-3): ETGVTQSPTHLIKTRGQQVTLRCSSQSGHNTVSWYQQALGQGPQFIFQYYREEENGRGNFPPRFSGLQFPNYSSELNVNALELDDSALYLCASSSPFGGTTDTQYFGPGTRLTVL.

This clone turned up a few times. The V gene is TRBV11-2, the J gene TRBJ1-1, with TRBD1 identical over 8 bases. The CDR3 length is 14 residues. The V segment lost 5 bases and the J segment 3 bases; nucleotides outside the gene matches: 5. Germline V CDR1 and CDR2: SGHAT, FQNNGV. The CDR3 bases are TGTGCCAGCAGCAAGACAGGGGCCGACACTGAAGCTTTCTTT. This codes for CASSKTGADTEAFF.

This clone was seen more than once but under ten times. The chain is built from TRBV18 and TRBJ2-5, with D unresolved. Germline V gene sequence: CDR1 KGHSH, CDR2 LQKENI. The V gene lost 1 base and the J gene lost 0 bases, with 9 bases spanning the gap. The CDR3 runs 15 residues. This chain's CDR3 is CASSPQHVNQETQYF. DNA for the CDR3: TGTGCCAGCTCACCACAACACGTCAACCAAGAGACCCAGTACTTC.

The chain couples TRBV19 to TRBJ2-7, with D possibly matching TRBD1 (7 bases). V was clipped by 2 bases and J by 4 bases, with 15 bases between them. The V gene's germline CDR1 is LNHDA and CDR2 SQIVND (reference sequence). CDR3 size: 15 residues. The CDR3 region is CASSILGQEGYEQYF. CDR3 nucleotides: TGTGCCAGTAGTATATTAGGACAGGAGGGGTACGAGCAGTACTTC.

There are a few counts of this clone. This chain links TRBV29-1 with TRBJ1-3, with D unresolved. The V and J ends lost 7 bases and 4 bases respectively, with 14 bases between them. CDR1 is SQVTM and CDR2 is ANQGSEA in the germline V gene. The CDR3 extends over 13 amino acids. Here the CDR3 reads CSGTGESGNTIYF. For the CDR3, the DNA is TGCAGCGGGACCGGGGAATCCGGAAACACCATATATTTT.

The table lists this clone with a few counts. This chain links TRBV18 with TRBJ2-5; TRBD1 matches at 8 bases. The CDR3 runs 16 residues. Germline V gene sequence: CDR1 KGHSH, CDR2 LQKENI. Germline trimming cut 3 bases from V and 2 bases from J; bases unmatched to any gene: 8. CDR3 coding DNA: TGTGCCAGCTCACCGAGGTCCGGGACAGGACAAGAGACCCAGTACTTC. Protein product: CASSPRSGTGQETQYF.

V gene TRBV11-2 combines with J gene TRBJ2-5; possibly TRBD2 for D (6 bases). Trimming took 1 base from V and 1 from J, leaving 13 bases between them. The CDR3 totals 16 residues. The germline CDR1 and CDR2 sequences are SGHAT and FQNNGV. In nucleotides, the CDR3 is TGTGCCAGCAGCTTAGGACCCACTAGCACCCAAGAGACCCAGTACTTC. Its translation is CASSLGPTSTQETQYF.

The chain employs TRBV5-1 and TRBJ1-4; D unclear. Trimming removed 4 bases at V and 5 bases at J, with 12 bases between. Germline V lookup: CDR1 SGHRS, CDR2 YFSETQ. The CDR3 length is 14 residues. The CDR3 DNA sequence: TGCGCCAGCAGCGATCCGGGAGCCAATGAAAAACTGTTTTTT. Its protein product is CASSDPGANEKLFF.

This clone was seen more than once but under ten times. CDR3 in DNA: TGTGCCAGCAGTTACTCGGGGGGGACGAACACCGGGGAGCTGTTTTTT. It encodes CASSYSGGTNTGELFF. The chain joins TRBV6-5 to TRBJ2-2; 7 positions agree with TRBD2. The J segment lost 0 bases and the V segment lost 0 bases, leaving 1 base of the junction unmatched. Germline CDR1 is MNHEY and CDR2 is SVGAGI. This CDR3 has 16 amino acids.

This clone has just a few counts. The J gene is TRBJ1-1, the V gene TRBV14; D not certain. The CDR3 runs to 13 residues. Between the trimmed V and J ends, which lost 0 bases and 8 bases, there was a span of 10 bases. Germline CDR1 is SGHDN and CDR2 is FVKESK. CDR3 nucleotides: TGTGCCAGCAGCCAAGACGAGGTGGTCGAAGCTTTCTTT. It specifies CASSQDEVVEAFF.

J is TRBJ1-6 and V is TRBV5-1, with 10 bases lining up with TRBD1. V was clipped by 4 bases and J by 8 bases; unmatched bases: 15. CDR1 is SGHRS, CDR2 YFSETQ, per germline. CDR3 size: 18 residues. CDR3 in amino acids: CASSHSPGQGFRDSPLHF. Written as DNA, the CDR3 is TGCGCCAGCAGCCATAGTCCGGGACAGGGGTTTAGGGATTCACCCCTCCACTTT.

This clone was found many times. V usage is TRBV7-9 and J usage is TRBJ1-2; D is unclear. Deletions cut 2 bases from V and 8 bases from J, with 12 bases between. Germline V CDR1 and CDR2: SEHNR, FQNEAQ (reference sequence). There are 13 residues in the CDR3. CDR3: CASSLMTENGYTF. The CDR3 bases are TGTGCCAGCAGCTTAATGACGGAGAACGGCTACACCTTC.

The chain recombines TRBV10-3 with TRBJ1-3; a possible D gene is TRBD1 (5 bases). The CDR3 consists of 14 residues. Per germline, CDR1 ENHRY and CDR2 SYGVKD. Trimming cost V 6 bases and J 0 bases, with 9 bases left between them. The CDR3 loop is CAISSTASGNTIYF. CDR3 bases: TGTGCCATCAGCTCGACAGCCTCTGGAAACACCATATATTTT.

The chain carries TRBV10-1 and TRBJ2-5, with TRBD2 as a possible D gene (6 bases). Germline loops: CDR1 WNHNN, CDR2 SYGVQD (reference sequence). V lost 3 bases to trimming and J lost 5 bases, with 13 bases between them. The CDR3 has 14 residues. The CDR3 is CASSDHSAGETQYF. CDR3 DNA sequence: TGCGCCAGCAGTGACCACTCCGCGGGGGAGACCCAGTACTTC.

This clone was counted only a few times. This chain joins TRBV6-6 and TRBJ2-7; TRBD2 might be the D (6 bases). V was trimmed by 6 bases and J by 1 base, leaving 13 bases between them. The CDR3 is 14 amino acids. Germline V gene lookup returns CDR1 MNHNY and CDR2 SVGAGI (reference sequence). CDR3 protein: CASSGSGLSYEQYF. The CDR3 nucleotides read TGTGCCAGCAGCGGGAGCGGACTTTCCTACGAGCAGTACTTC.

V usage is TRBV13 and J usage is TRBJ2-1; TRBD2 aligns across 9 bases. With 2 bases clipped from V and 4 bases from J, the junction kept 12 bases outside the gene matches. CDR1 and CDR2 from the germline V gene are PRHDT and FYEKMQ (reference sequence). CDR3 length: 18 amino acids. The CDR3 DNA is TGTGCCAGCAGCTTAAACCGGCCCTCTAGCGGGGTTTACAATGAGCAGTTCTTC. Translated, it gives CASSLNRPSSGVYNEQFF.

This CDR3 reads CASSLRQGALDNEQFF. The CDR3 nucleotides read TGTGCCAGCTCTCTTCGACAGGGGGCGCTGGACAATGAGCAGTTCTTC. The chain joins TRBV18 to TRBJ2-1; TRBD1 matches 10 bases. Germline assignment: CDR1 KGHSH and CDR2 LQKENI. This CDR3 contains 16 residues. V was pared by 6 bases and J by 5 bases, with 10 bases of the junction left unmatched.

V is TRBV29-1 and J is TRBJ1-1, with TRBD1 as a possible D gene (6 bases). CDR1 and CDR2 from the germline V gene are SQVTM and ANQGSEA. This CDR3 is 14 amino acids long. The V gene lost 6 bases and the J gene lost 3 bases, with 17 bases spanning the gap. The CDR3 DNA reads TGCAGCGTGAATCAGGGGTCCGGGTACACTGAAGCTTTCTTT. Translation gives CSVNQGSGYTEAFF. The full variable domain, rest sourced from reference TRBV29-1 and TRBJ1-1, is SAVISQKPSRDICQRGTSLTIQCQVDSQVTMMFWYRQQPGQSLTLIATANQGSEATYESGFVIDKFPISRPNLTFSTLTVSNMSPEDSSIYLCSVNQGSGYTEAFFGQGTRLTVV.

This chain connects TRBV2 to TRBJ1-5; 7 bases are a match to TRBD1. The CDR3 totals 14 residues. V lost 4 bases to trimming and J lost 7 bases; unmatched junction nucleotides: 7. The germline V gene has CDR1 SNHLY and CDR2 FYNNEI. The CDR3 DNA follows: TGTGCCAGCAGTGCACAGGGGTTTAGGCAGCCCCAGCATTTT. The encoded protein is CASSAQGFRQPQHF.

A few counts support this clone. The chain is built from TRBV7-9 and TRBJ1-6; D not certain. The ends were cut back, 5 bases at V and 9 bases at J, with 17 bases in the middle. From germline, CDR1 is SEHNR and CDR2 FQNEAQ (reference sequence). There are 15 residues in the CDR3. CDR3 residues: CASSPVPLTGSPLHF. In DNA form, the CDR3 reads TGTGCCAGCAGCCCCGTGCCCCTAACGGGTTCACCCCTCCACTTT.